A selection of T cell receptor beta chains follows, all from one sample in a study of T cells after yellow fever vaccination. TCRdb passed the 5' RACE reads through MiXCR, listing each CDR3 protein once. The data hold hundreds of thousands of distinct CDR3 sequences, with approximately 6% observed a single time. The sample in question was PBMCs, obtained 5 days after the yellow fever booster vaccination. The source of these receptors is a man aged 30 to 39 who received the YFV17D yellow fever vaccine. The CDR3 runs from the conserved cysteine through the conserved F or W.

CDR3 protein: CSVEGGADYEQYF
J gene: TRBJ2-7
V gene: TRBV29-1

CDR3 protein: CASSQWGAYEQYF
J gene: TRBJ2-7
V gene: TRBV3-1

CDR3 protein: CASSYGEGQDQETQYF
J gene: TRBJ2-5
V gene: TRBV6-5

CDR3 protein: CAISRQGSDEQYF
J gene: TRBJ2-7
V gene: TRBV10-3

CDR3 protein: CASSYSLVWDNYGYTF
J gene: TRBJ1-2
V gene: TRBV6-5

CDR3 protein: CASSRAGTGYEQYF
J gene: TRBJ2-7
V gene: TRBV5-6

CDR3 protein: CASSLMVAAYNEQFF
J gene: TRBJ2-1
V gene: TRBV5-1

CDR3 protein: CASSLEGQSPRAEQYF
J gene: TRBJ2-7
V gene: TRBV7-6

CDR3 protein: CASGGQQETQYF
J gene: TRBJ2-5
V gene: TRBV7-6

CDR3 protein: CASSLDMDSYEQYF
J gene: TRBJ2-7
V gene: TRBV5-4

CDR3 protein: CASSVEGSGLYNEQFF
J gene: TRBJ2-1
V gene: TRBV9

CDR3 protein: CASTFSGTGGNEQYF
J gene: TRBJ2-7
V gene: TRBV6-5

CDR3 protein: CASSLDGGPYEQYF
J gene: TRBJ2-7
V gene: TRBV7-2

CDR3 protein: CATSATDSSYEQYF
J gene: TRBJ2-7
V gene: TRBV24-1

CDR3 protein: CASSLYGWSNQPQHF
J gene: TRBJ1-5
V gene: TRBV7-8

CDR3 protein: CSAQGQTSSGELFF
J gene: TRBJ2-2
V gene: TRBV29-1

CDR3 protein: CASSPESGSPYEQYF
J gene: TRBJ2-7
V gene: TRBV12-3/TRBV12-4

CDR3 protein: CSATGPIAYEQYF
J gene: TRBJ2-7
V gene: TRBV20-1

CDR3 protein: CASSSPQGRDTQYF
J gene: TRBJ2-3
V gene: TRBV5-1

CDR3 protein: CASSLGRSLREFFPDTQYF
J gene: TRBJ2-3
V gene: TRBV7-6

CDR3 protein: CASSRTSPETQYF
J gene: TRBJ2-5
V gene: TRBV5-1

CDR3 protein: CSAKGGTSGSTDTQYF
J gene: TRBJ2-3
V gene: TRBV29-1

CDR3 protein: CATSASGQTEKLFF
J gene: TRBJ1-4
V gene: TRBV24-1

CDR3 protein: CASSSEYEQYF
J gene: TRBJ2-7
V gene: TRBV5-1

CDR3 protein: CSILSGANVLTF
J gene: TRBJ2-6
V gene: TRBV29-1

CDR3 protein: CASGGGDEQYF
J gene: TRBJ2-7
V gene: TRBV6-6

CDR3 protein: CASSQGQFTDTQYF
J gene: TRBJ2-3
V gene: TRBV14

CDR3 protein: CASSLAQASGNGYEQFF
J gene: TRBJ2-1
V gene: TRBV7-6

CDR3 protein: CASSRGTAGEQYF
J gene: TRBJ2-7
V gene: TRBV7-8

CDR3 protein: CASSLYISEQYF
J gene: TRBJ2-7
V gene: TRBV7-2

CDR3 protein: CASSSPSNRGGNEQFF
J gene: TRBJ2-1
V gene: TRBV5-1

CDR3 protein: CASSRTSGSPQPYEQYF
J gene: TRBJ2-7
V gene: TRBV27

CDR3 protein: CASSPDSINQPQHF
J gene: TRBJ1-5
V gene: TRBV5-1

CDR3 protein: CASSPQLAGVRNEQFF
J gene: TRBJ2-1
V gene: TRBV27

CDR3 protein: CASSLRSTDTQYF
J gene: TRBJ2-3
V gene: TRBV12-3/TRBV12-4

CDR3 protein: CASRGQALTGELFF
J gene: TRBJ2-2
V gene: TRBV12-3/TRBV12-4